What follows is one T cell receptor (beta chain) and its context. Self-reported history from a screening survey and questionnaire set each donor's cohort. This sample is drawn from a study of blood T cell repertoires in COVID-19. CDR3 size: 16 residues. Looked up from germline, CDR1 is SGHTA and CDR2 is FQGNSA. Trimming removed 5 bases from V and 2 bases from J; junction bases left unmatched: 8. TCRdb's copy holds only in-frame clones and misses some; the assay was immunoSEQ multiplex PCR. The table shows around 200,000 clones, with over 75% occurring only once. The sequenced material came from PBMCs or T cells enriched from blood (not recorded which). The TCR originated in a woman aged 40 to 50 with acute COVID-19. The chain employs TRBV7-2 and TRBJ2-5; 10 bases agree with TRBD2. CDR3 amino acids: CASSMRGTSEQETQYF. CDR3 sequence (DNA): TGTGCCAGCAGCATGAGAGGGACTAGCGAGCAAGAGACCCAGTACTTC.